What follows are 12 T cell receptor beta chains derived from one specimen sequenced in a study of early T cells in non-severe SARS-CoV-2 infection. TCRdb ran MiXCR on the 5' RACE reads and lists one entry per CDR3 protein. The sample carries about 66,000 distinct CDR3 sequences, about 13% recorded once. What was sequenced was whole blood. All receptors derive from an adult who was a healthcare worker with PCR-confirmed SARS-CoV-2 infection or an uninfected control (not recorded which).

The V and J genes are TRBV15 and TRBJ1-1, with D unclear. V was cut by 1 base and J by 0 bases, with 6 bases left in between. Germline CDR1 LNHNV, CDR2 YYDKDF (reference sequence). CDR3 size: 14 residues. CDR3 sequence reads: CATSRGRLNTEAFF. DNA for the CDR3: TGTGCCACCAGCAGAGGCAGATTGAACACTGAAGCTTTCTTT.

The chain is built from TRBV6-5 and TRBJ1-1; TRBD1 is a possible D gene (5 bases). The CDR3 covers 13 residues. In germline, CDR1 is MNHEY, CDR2 SVGAGI. Trimming shortened V by 4 bases and J by 10 bases, and 16 bases separated the two germline ends. Here the CDR3 DNA reads TGTGCCAGCAGTTCCACCCTACAGGAAAGAGCTTTCTTT. Protein: CASSSTLQERAFF.

This clonotype appeared many times. The chain couples TRBV2 to TRBJ1-2; D is unresolved. V lost 6 bases, J lost 3 bases, and 20 bases lay in between. The germline V gene encodes CDR1 SNHLY and CDR2 FYNNEI. This CDR3 contains 16 residues. The CDR3 DNA reads TGTGCCAGCAGACCCGTCTGGGCCGGCCGGGACTATGGCTACACCTTC. Its protein is CASRPVWAGRDYGYTF.

This chain uses TRBV28 with TRBJ2-3; 8 nucleotides agree with TRBD2. The germline gives CDR1 MDHEN, CDR2 SYDVKM. Losses at the gene ends were 8 bases for V and 1 base for J; bases not matched to a gene: 8. The CDR3 is made up of 15 amino acids. In DNA form, the CDR3 reads TGTGCCAGCCTAAATAGCGGGGACCGCACAGATACGCAGTATTTT. This sequence encodes CASLNSGDRTDTQYF.

This chain links TRBV28 with TRBJ1-1, with unresolved D. The V and J ends lost 9 bases and 0 bases respectively, with 8 bases between them. Per germline, CDR1 MDHEN and CDR2 SYDVKM. CDR3 length: 12 amino acids. The CDR3 loop reads CASTAVNTEAFF. The CDR3 bases are TGTGCCAGTACGGCGGTGAACACTGAAGCTTTCTTT. Full variable domain (rest looked up from reference TRBV28 and TRBJ1-1): DVKVTQSSRYLVKRTGEKVFLECVQDMDHENMFWYRQDPGLGLRLIYFSYDVKMKEKGDIPEGYSVSREKKERFSLILESASTNQTSMYLCASTAVNTEAFFGQGTRLTVV.

This clonotype was found many times. This chain uses TRBV29-1 with TRBJ2-1; TRBD2 might be the D (6 bases). Germline CDR1 is SQVTM and CDR2 is ANQGSEA. This CDR3 is 14 amino acids long. The V and J ends lost 7 bases and 1 base respectively, with 14 bases between them. CDR3 DNA sequence: TGCAGCGCCACTCTAGCGTTATCCTACAATGAGCAGTTCTTC. It is translated as CSATLALSYNEQFF.

This rearrangement joins TRBV7-6 to TRBJ2-7; the match to TRBD1 covers 7 bases. J lost 0 bases, V lost 8 bases, and 7 bases had no gene match. CDR1 is SGHVS and CDR2 is FNYEAQ in the germline V gene. CDR3 length: 14 amino acids. This chain's CDR3 is CASATTGPSYEQYF. The CDR3, as DNA: TGTGCCAGCGCAACGACAGGGCCCTCCTACGAGCAGTACTTC.

Many counts were recorded for this clonotype. The genes are TRBV28 and TRBJ2-1, with 10 bases matching TRBD2. Trimming took 8 bases from V and 5 from J; bases not matched to a gene: 3. CDR1 and CDR2 from the germline V gene are MDHEN and SYDVKM. The CDR3 runs to 13 residues. CDR3: CASGSGRHNEQFF. In DNA form, the CDR3 reads TGTGCCAGCGGTAGCGGGAGGCACAATGAGCAGTTCTTC.

V usage is TRBV29-1 and J usage is TRBJ2-7; D not certain. The germline V and J ends were trimmed by 5 bases and 2 bases, with 10 bases remaining between them. The CDR3 consists of 12 residues. Germline V gene data show CDR1 as SQVTM and CDR2 as ANQGSEA. As DNA, the CDR3 is TGCAGCGTTAAAACAGCGCCCTACGAGCAGTACTTC. Translating gives CSVKTAPYEQYF.

A few counts support this clonotype. The V and J genes are TRBV6-5 and TRBJ1-2; D uncertain. V was clipped by 8 bases and J by 11 bases, with 15 bases between them. CDR3 length: 11 residues. Germline V CDR1 and CDR2: MNHEY, SVGAGI. In DNA form, the CDR3 reads TGTGCCAGCGGGTCAGAAGTAAGGTACACCTTC. Amino acids: CASGSEVRYTF.

This clonotype was picked up many times. The chain carries TRBV29-1 and TRBJ2-7, with TRBD2 matching 7 bases. The ends lost 7 bases at V and 3 bases at J; junction bases unmatched: 9. Germline values: CDR1 SQVTM, CDR2 ANQGSEA. The CDR3 runs to 13 residues. The CDR3 DNA follows: TGCAGCGCCGAACCTAGCGGACGCTACGAGCAGTACTTC. Protein: CSAEPSGRYEQYF.

The gene calls are TRBV6-1 and TRBJ1-5; D is undetermined. The CDR3 has 15 residues. V dropped 3 bases and J dropped 0 bases, with 9 bases sitting between them. Looked up from germline, CDR1 is MNHNS and CDR2 is SASEGT. In DNA form, the CDR3 reads TGTGCCAGCAGTGAGGGGAGTATTAGCAATCAGCCCCAGCATTTT. Translating gives CASSEGSISNQPQHF.